The 9 T cell receptor beta chains below all came from one sample that was sequenced in a study of blood T cell repertoires in COVID-19. Profiled with immunoSEQ multiplex PCR; TCRdb holds only in-frame clones, not every one. The top ten clones hold roughly 4% of a sample with a few hundred thousand clones, approximately 90% of them seen once. The source material was peripheral blood. Receptors originate from a man aged 55 to 70 who had recovered from COVID-19.

The rearrangement joins TRBV6-6 to TRBJ1-5; tentatively, D is TRBD1 (5 bases). Germline values: CDR1 MNHNY, CDR2 SVGAGI (reference sequence). CDR3 length equals 16 residues. Trimming shortened V by 0 bases and J by 2 bases, and 11 bases separated the two germline ends. The CDR3 loop reads CASSYSQGLGNQPQHF. In DNA form, the CDR3 reads TGTGCCAGCAGTTACTCGCAGGGATTGGGCAATCAGCCCCAGCATTTT.

This chain connects TRBV3-1 (or the pseudogene TRBV3-2) to TRBJ2-3; D perhaps matches TRBD2 (5 bases). The V end was cut by 5 bases, the J end by 4 bases, with 19 bases between. The CDR3 is 16 amino acids. Germline V lookup: CDR1 LGHDT, CDR2 YNNKEL (reference sequence). The CDR3 DNA reads TGTGCCAGCAGCTTTACACCGGGATACGGCCCAGATACGCAGTATTTT. This encodes CASSFTPGYGPDTQYF.

The genes are TRBV3-1 (or the pseudogene TRBV3-2) and TRBJ2-5; 8 nucleotides line up with TRBD2. The V gene's germline CDR1 is LGHDT and CDR2 YNNKEL (reference sequence). The CDR3 runs 15 residues. Trimming at V came to 3 bases and at J to 5 bases, leaving 8 bases not matched to a gene. The CDR3 bases are TGTGCCAGCAGCCACACTAGCGGCCTATGGGAGACCCAGTACTTC. It codes for CASSHTSGLWETQYF.

This clone was detected only once. The gene calls are TRBV7-3 and TRBJ2-3, with 10 bases aligning to TRBD2. The CDR3 totals 16 residues. Germline lookup yields CDR1 SGHTA and CDR2 FQGTGA. J lost 2 bases, V lost 5 bases, and 7 bases had no gene match. The CDR3, as DNA: TGTGCCAGCAGCCCGTTAGCGGGGGGAACCACAGATACGCAGTATTTT. It encodes CASSPLAGGTTDTQYF.

This sequence joins TRBV4-2 and TRBJ1-6, with TRBD1 matching over 9 bases. CDR3 length equals 16 residues. Per the germline V gene, CDR1 is LGHNA and CDR2 is YNFKEQ. V was clipped by 1 base and J by 9 bases; unmatched bases: 7. The CDR3 DNA is TGTGCCAGCAGCCAAGTCACAGGGGGCTTAGGTTCACCCCTCCACTTT. Amino acids: CASSQVTGGLGSPLHF.

This chain uses TRBV15 with TRBJ1-1; 7 bases fit TRBD1. This CDR3 has 17 amino acids. The V segment lost 0 bases and the J segment 0 bases; nucleotides outside the gene matches: 7. Germline assignment: CDR1 LNHNV and CDR2 YYDKDF (reference sequence). CDR3 nucleotides: TGTGCCACCAGCAGAGAACTATTCGACAGGGTGAACACTGAAGCTTTCTTT. As protein: CATSRELFDRVNTEAFF. Full variable domain (outside the CDR3, taken from reference TRBV15 and TRBJ1-1): DAMVIQNPRYQVTQFGKPVTLSCSQTLNHNVMYWYQQKSSQAPKLLFHYYDKDFNNEADTPDNFQSRRPNTSFCFLDIRSPGLGDTAMYLCATSRELFDRVNTEAFFGQGTRLTVV.

This clone was detected a few times. This chain uses TRBV4-1 with TRBJ1-2; 9 bases line up with TRBD1. V trimming: 0 bases; J trimming: 4 bases; junction bases outside the gene matches: 6. Germline V gene lookup returns CDR1 MGHRA and CDR2 YSYEKL. The CDR3 loop spans 16 amino acids. Here the CDR3 reads CASSQEGGTGIYGYTF. CDR3 coding DNA: TGCGCCAGCAGCCAAGAGGGCGGGACAGGGATCTATGGCTACACCTTC.

The CDR3 DNA reads as TGTGCCAGCAGCGCCTCACCAGGGAACTATGGCTACACCTTC. It encodes CASSASPGNYGYTF. The V call is TRBV7-9, the J call TRBJ1-2, with D possibly being TRBD1 (5 bases). This CDR3 is built from 14 residues. V lost 5 bases to trimming and J lost 2 bases, with 12 bases between them. Germline assignment: CDR1 SEHNR and CDR2 FQNEAQ (reference sequence).

The chain carries TRBV7-9 and TRBJ2-7, with 9 positions matching TRBD1. CDR1 and CDR2 from the germline V gene are SEHNR and FQNEAQ (reference sequence). The CDR3 is made up of 15 amino acids. Trimming at V came to 2 bases and at J to 5 bases, leaving 7 bases not matched to a gene. The CDR3 spells CASSLPGTGLHEQYF. In DNA, the CDR3 is TGTGCCAGCAGCTTACCCGGGACAGGGCTACACGAGCAGTACTTC. The variable domain in full, completed from reference TRBV7-9 and TRBJ2-7, reads DTGVSQNPRHKITKRGQNVTFRCDPISEHNRLYWYRQTLGQGPEFLTYFQNEAQLEKSRLLSDRFSAERPKGSFSTLEIQRTEQGDSAMYLCASSLPGTGLHEQYFGPGTRLTVT.